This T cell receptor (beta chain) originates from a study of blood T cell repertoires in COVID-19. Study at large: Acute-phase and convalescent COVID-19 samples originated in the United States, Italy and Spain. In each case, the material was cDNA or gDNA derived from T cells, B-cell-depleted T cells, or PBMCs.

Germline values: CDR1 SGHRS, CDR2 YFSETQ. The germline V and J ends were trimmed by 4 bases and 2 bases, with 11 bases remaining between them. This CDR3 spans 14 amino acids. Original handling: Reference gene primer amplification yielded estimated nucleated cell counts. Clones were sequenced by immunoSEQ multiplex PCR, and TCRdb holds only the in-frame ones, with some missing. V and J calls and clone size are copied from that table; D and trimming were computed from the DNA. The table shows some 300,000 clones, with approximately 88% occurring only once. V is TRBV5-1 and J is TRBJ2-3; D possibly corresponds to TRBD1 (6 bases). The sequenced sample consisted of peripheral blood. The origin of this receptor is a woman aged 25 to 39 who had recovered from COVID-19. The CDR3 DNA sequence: TGCGCCAGCAGCGCGGACAGAAACACAGATACGCAGTATTTT. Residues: CASSADRNTDTQYF.